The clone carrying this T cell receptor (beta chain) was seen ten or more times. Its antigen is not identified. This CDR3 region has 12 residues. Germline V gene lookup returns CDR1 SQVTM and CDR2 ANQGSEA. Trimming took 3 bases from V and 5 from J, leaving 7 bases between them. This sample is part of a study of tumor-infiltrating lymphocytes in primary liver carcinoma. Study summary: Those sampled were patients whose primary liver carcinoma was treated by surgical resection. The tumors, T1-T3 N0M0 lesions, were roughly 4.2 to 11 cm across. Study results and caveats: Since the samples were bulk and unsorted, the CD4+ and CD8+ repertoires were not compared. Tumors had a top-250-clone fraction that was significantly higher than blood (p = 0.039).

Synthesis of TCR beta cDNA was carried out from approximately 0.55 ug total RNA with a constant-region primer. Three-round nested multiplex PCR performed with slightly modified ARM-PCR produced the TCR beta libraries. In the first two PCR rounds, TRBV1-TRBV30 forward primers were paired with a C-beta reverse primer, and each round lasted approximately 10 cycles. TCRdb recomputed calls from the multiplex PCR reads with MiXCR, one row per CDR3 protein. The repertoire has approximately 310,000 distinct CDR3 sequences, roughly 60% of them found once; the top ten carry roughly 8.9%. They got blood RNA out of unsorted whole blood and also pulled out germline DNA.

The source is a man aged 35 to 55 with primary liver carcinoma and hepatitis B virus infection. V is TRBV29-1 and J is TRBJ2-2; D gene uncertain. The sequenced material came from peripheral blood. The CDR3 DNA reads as TGCAGCGTTGAGGCGGAAACCGGGGAGCTGTTTTTT. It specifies CSVEAETGELFF.